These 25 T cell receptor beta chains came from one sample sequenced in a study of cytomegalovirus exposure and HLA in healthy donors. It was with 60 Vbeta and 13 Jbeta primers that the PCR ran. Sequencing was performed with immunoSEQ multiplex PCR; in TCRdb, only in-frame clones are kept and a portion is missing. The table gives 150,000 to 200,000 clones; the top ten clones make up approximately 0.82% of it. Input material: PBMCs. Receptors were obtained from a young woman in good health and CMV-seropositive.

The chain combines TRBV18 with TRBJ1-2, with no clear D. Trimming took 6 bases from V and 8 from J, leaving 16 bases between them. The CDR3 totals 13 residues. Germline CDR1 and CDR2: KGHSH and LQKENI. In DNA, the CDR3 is TGTGCCAGCTCGCCTCAGGAGGACCAGGGCTACACCTTC. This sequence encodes CASSPQEDQGYTF.

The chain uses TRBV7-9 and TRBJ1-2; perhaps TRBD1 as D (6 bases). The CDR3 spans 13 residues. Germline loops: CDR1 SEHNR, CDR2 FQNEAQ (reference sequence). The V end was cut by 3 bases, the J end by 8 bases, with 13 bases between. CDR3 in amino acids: CASSFSGDDGYTF. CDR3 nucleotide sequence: TGTGCCAGCAGCTTTTCAGGGGATGACGGCTACACCTTC. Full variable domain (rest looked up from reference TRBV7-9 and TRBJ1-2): DTGVSQNPRHKITKRGQNVTFRCDPISEHNRLYWYRQTLGQGPEFLTYFQNEAQLEKSRLLSDRFSAERPKGSFSTLEIQRTEQGDSAMYLCASSFSGDDGYTFGSGTRLTVV.

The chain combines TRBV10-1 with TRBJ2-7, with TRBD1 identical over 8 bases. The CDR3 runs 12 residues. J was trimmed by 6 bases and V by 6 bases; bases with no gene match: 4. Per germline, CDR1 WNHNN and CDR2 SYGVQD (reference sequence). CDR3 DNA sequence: TGCGCCAGCAGGGACAGGGCAGGCGAGCAGTACTTC. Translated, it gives CASRDRAGEQYF.

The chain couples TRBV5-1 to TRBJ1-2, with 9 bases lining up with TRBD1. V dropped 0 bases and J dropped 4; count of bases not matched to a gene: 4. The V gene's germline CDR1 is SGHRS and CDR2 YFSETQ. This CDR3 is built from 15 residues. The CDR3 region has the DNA TGCGCCAGCAGCTTGGATGGGACAGGGCCCTATGGCTACACCTTC. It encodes CASSLDGTGPYGYTF.

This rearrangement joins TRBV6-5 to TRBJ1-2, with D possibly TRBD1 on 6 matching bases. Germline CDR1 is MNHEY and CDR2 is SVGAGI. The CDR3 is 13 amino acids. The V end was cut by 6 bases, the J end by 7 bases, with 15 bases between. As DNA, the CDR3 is TGTGCCAGCAGGTCCCCGGGGGGCGGTGGCTACACCTTC. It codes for CASRSPGGGGYTF.

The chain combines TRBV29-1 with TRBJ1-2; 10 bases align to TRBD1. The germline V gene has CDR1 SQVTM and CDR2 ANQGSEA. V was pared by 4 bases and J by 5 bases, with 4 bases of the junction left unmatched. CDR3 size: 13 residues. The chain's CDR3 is CSVVDRGEYGYTF. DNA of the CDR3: TGCAGCGTTGTGGACAGGGGGGAGTATGGCTACACCTTC.

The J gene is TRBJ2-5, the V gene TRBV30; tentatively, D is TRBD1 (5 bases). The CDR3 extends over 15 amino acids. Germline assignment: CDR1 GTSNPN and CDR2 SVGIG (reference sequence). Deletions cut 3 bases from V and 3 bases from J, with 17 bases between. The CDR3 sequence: CAWRIGWGPEETQYF. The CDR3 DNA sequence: TGTGCCTGGAGGATTGGTTGGGGCCCAGAAGAGACCCAGTACTTC.

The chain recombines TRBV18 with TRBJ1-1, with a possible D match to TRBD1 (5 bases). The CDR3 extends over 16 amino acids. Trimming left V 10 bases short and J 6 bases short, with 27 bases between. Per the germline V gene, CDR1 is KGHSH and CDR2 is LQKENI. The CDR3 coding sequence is TGTGCCACACAACCAGGGCAGGCCGCCTCCCGGCCTGAAGCTTTCTTT. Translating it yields CATQPGQAASRPEAFF. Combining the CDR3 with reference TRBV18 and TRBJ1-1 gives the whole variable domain NAGVMQNPRHLVRRRGQEARLRCSPMKGHSHVYWYRQLPEEGLKFMVYLQKENIIDESGMPKERFSAEFPKEGPSILRIQQVVRGDSAAYFCATQPGQAASRPEAFFGQGTRLTVV.

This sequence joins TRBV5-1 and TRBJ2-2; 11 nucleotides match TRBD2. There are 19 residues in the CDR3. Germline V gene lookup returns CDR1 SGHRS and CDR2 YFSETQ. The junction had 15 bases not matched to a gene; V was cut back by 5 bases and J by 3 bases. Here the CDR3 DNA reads TGCGCCAGCAGTTCATGGGGCCAGACTAGCGGGAAGGACACCGGGGAGCTGTTTTTT. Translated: CASSSWGQTSGKDTGELFF. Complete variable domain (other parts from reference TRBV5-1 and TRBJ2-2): KAGVTQTPRYLIKTRGQQVTLSCSPISGHRSVSWYQQTPGQGLQFLFEYFSETQRNKGNFPGRFSGRQFSNSRSEMNVSTLELGDSALYLCASSSWGQTSGKDTGELFFGEGSRLTVL.

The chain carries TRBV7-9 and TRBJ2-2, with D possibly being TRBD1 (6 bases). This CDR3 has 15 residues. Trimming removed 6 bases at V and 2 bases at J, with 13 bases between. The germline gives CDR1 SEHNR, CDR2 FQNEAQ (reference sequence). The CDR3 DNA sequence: TGTGCCAGCAGACTGACAGGCGGAAACACCGGGGAGCTGTTTTTT. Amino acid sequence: CASRLTGGNTGELFF.

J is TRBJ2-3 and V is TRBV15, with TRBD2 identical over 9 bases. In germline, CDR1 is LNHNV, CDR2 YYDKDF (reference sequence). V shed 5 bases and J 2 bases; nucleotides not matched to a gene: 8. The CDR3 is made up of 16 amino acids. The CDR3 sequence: CATSLSRTSDTDTQYF. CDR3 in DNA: TGTGCCACCAGCTTGTCCAGGACTAGCGACACAGATACGCAGTATTTT.

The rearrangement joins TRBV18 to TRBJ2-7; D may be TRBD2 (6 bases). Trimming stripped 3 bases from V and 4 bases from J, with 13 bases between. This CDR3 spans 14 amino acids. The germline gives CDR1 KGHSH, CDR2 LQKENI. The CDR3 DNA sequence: TGTGCCAGCTCACCCGGGACTTCCTCTTACGAGCAGTACTTC. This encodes CASSPGTSSYEQYF.

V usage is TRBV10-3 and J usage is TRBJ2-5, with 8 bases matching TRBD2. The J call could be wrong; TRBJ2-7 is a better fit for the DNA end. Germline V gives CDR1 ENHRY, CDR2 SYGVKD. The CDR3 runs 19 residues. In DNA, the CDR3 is TGTGCCATCAGTGATCTCCTAAGACTAGCGAGACGGGGGTCCTACGAGCAGTACTTC. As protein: CAISDLLRLARRGSYEQYF.

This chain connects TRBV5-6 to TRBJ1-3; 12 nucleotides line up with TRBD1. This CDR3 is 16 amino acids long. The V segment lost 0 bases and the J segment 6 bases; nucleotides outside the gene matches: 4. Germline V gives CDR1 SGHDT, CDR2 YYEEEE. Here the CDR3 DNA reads TGTGCCAGCAGCTTGGGGGGACAGGGGGCCGAAAACACCATATATTTT. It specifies CASSLGGQGAENTIYF.

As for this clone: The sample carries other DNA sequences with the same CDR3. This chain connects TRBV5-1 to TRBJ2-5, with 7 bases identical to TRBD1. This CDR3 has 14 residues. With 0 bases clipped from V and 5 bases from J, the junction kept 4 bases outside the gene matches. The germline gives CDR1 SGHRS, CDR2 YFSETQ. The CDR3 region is CASSLVGRGETQYF. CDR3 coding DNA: TGCGCCAGCAGCTTGGTTGGCAGGGGGGAGACCCAGTACTTC.

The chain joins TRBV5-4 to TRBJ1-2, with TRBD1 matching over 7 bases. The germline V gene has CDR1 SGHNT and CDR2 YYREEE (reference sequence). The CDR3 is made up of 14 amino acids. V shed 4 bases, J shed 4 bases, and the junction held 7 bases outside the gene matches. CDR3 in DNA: TGTGCCAGCAGCACCCTGGACAGGTTCTATGGCTACACCTTC. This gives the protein CASSTLDRFYGYTF. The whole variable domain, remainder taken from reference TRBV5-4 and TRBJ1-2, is ETGVTQSPTHLIKTRGQQVTLRCSSQSGHNTVSWYQQALGQGPQFIFQYYREEENGRGNFPPRFSGLQFPNYSSELNVNALELDDSALYLCASSTLDRFYGYTFGSGTRLTVV.

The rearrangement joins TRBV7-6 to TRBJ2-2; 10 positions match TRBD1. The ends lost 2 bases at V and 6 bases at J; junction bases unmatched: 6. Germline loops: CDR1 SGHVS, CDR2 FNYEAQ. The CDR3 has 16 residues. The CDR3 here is CASSLILGQGAGELFF. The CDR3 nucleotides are TGTGCCAGCAGCTTAATCCTCGGACAGGGGGCCGGGGAGCTGTTTTTT.

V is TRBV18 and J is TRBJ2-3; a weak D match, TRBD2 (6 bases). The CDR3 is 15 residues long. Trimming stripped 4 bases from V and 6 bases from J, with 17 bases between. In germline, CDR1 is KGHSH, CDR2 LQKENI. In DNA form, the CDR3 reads TGTGCCAGCTCACGGACTAACGGGAGTTCCGATACGCAGTATTTT. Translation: CASSRTNGSSDTQYF.

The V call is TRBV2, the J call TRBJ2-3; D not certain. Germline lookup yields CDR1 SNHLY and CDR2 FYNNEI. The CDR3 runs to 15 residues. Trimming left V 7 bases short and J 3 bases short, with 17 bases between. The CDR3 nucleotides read TGTGCCAGCACCTCGAAAGAAGGAGAAACAGATACGCAGTATTTT. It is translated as CASTSKEGETDTQYF.

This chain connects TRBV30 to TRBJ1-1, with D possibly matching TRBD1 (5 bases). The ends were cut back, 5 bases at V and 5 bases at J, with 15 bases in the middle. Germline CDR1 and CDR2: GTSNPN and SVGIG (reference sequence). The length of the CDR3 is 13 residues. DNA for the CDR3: TGTGCCTGGGAAGAGAGGGGAGGTACTGAAGCTTTCTTT. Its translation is CAWEERGGTEAFF.

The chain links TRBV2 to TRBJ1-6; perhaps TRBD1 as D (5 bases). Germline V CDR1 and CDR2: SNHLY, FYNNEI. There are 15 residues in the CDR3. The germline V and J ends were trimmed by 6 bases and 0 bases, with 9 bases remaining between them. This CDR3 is CASRGPSSYNSPLHF. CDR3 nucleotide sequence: TGTGCCAGCAGGGGGCCCAGCTCCTATAATTCACCCCTCCACTTT.

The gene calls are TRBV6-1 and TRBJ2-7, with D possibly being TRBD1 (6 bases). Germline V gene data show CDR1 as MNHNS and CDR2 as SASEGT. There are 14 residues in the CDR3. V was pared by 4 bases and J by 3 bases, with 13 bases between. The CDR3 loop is CASSGPGTHYEQYF. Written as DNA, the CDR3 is TGTGCCAGCAGTGGACCCGGGACACACTACGAGCAGTACTTC.

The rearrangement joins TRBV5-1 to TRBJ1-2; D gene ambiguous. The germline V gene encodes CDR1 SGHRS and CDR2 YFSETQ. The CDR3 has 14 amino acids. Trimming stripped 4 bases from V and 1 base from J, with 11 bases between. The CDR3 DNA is TGCGCCAGCAGCCCGGGGTCGTTTAACTATGGCTACACCTTC. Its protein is CASSPGSFNYGYTF.

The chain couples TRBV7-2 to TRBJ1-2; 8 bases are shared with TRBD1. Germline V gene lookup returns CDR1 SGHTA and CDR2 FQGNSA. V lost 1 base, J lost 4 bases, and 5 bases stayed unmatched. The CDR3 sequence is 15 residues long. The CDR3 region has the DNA TGTGCCAGCAGCTTAGAGGCAGGGGGCGGCTATGGCTACACCTTC. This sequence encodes CASSLEAGGGYGYTF.

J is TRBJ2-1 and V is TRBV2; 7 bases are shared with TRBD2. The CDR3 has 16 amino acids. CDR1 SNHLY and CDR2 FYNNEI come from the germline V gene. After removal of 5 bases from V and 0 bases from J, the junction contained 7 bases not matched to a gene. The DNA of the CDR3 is TGTGCCAGCAGTACTAGAGCGGGGCGCTCCTACAATGAGCAGTTCTTC. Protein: CASSTRAGRSYNEQFF.